The source of this T cell receptor (beta chain) is a study of blood T cell repertoires in COVID-19. Study overall: The United States, Italy and Spain provided the acute and convalescent COVID-19 samples. T cells, B-cell-depleted T cells, or PBMCs provided the cDNA or gDNA that served as material.

This clone was recorded once. Between the trimmed V and J ends, which lost 1 base and 6 bases, there was a span of 10 bases. This CDR3 is 14 amino acids long. Germline values: CDR1 LNHNV, CDR2 YYDKDF (reference sequence). Original analysis: Reference gene primer amplification yielded estimated nucleated cell counts. Profiling relied on immunoSEQ multiplex PCR, and the TCRdb table lists in-frame clones only, not all of them. D and trimming were read from the DNA, whereas the V and J calls and clone size are those reported in that table. There are roughly 58,000 clones in the sample; about 75% occur only once, and over 20% lies in the top ten.

This TCR was sampled from a man aged 50-60 years with active or convalescent COVID-19. The chain has TRBV15 and TRBJ2-1; D remains unclear. The specimen was peripheral blood. In DNA form, the CDR3 reads TGTGCCACCAGCAGAGGCCCGCGTTTCAATGAGCAGTTCTTC. Residues: CATSRGPRFNEQFF.